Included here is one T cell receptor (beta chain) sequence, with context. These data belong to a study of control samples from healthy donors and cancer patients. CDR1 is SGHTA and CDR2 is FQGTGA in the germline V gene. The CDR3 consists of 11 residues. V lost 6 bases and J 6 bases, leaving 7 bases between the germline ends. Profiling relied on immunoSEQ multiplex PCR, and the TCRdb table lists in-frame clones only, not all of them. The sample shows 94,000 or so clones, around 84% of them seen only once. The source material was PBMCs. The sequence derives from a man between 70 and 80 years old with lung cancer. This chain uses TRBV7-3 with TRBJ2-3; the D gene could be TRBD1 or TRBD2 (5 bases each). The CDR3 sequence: CASSWGDTQYF. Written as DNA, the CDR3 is TGTGCCAGCAGTTGGGGGGATACGCAGTATTTT. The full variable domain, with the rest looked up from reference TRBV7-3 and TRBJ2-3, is GAGVSQTPSNKVTEKGKYVELRCDPISGHTALYWYRQSLGQGPEFLIYFQGTGAADDSGLPNDRFFAVRPEGSVSTLKIQRTERGDSAVYLCASSWGDTQYFGPGTRLTVL.